One and the same sample provided the 30 T cell receptor beta chains below, sequenced in a study of T cell responses to AZD1222 COVID-19 vaccine. This table comes from immunoSEQ multiplex PCR, and its TCRdb copy is limited to in-frame clones, with some not included. The table shows some 130,000 clones, with around nine tenths occurring only once. Sequences were derived from peripheral blood, sampled on day 0 of AZD1222 vaccination. The source of these receptors is an adult in good health.

This clone has only a few counts. The J gene is TRBJ1-6, the V gene TRBV4-1, with D possibly TRBD1 on 6 matching bases. Germline loops: CDR1 MGHRA, CDR2 YSYEKL. With 3 bases removed from V and 7 bases from J, the gap between germline ends came to 16 bases. CDR3 length: 16 residues. The CDR3 protein is CASSHLQGDGNSPLHF. The CDR3 DNA sequence: TGCGCCAGCAGCCACCTACAGGGAGATGGGAATTCACCCCTCCACTTT.

The J gene is TRBJ2-5, the V gene TRBV5-1; D is perhaps TRBD1 (5 bases). The CDR3 is made up of 16 amino acids. With 6 bases removed from V and 3 bases from J, the gap between germline ends came to 21 bases. The germline V gene encodes CDR1 SGHRS and CDR2 YFSETQ. The CDR3: CASTPTDYTPEETQYF. The CDR3 DNA is TGCGCCAGCACCCCGACAGATTACACGCCCGAAGAGACCCAGTACTTC.

This sequence joins TRBV11-3 and TRBJ2-1, with D uncertain. Trimming left V 1 base short and J 2 bases short, with 9 bases between. Germline CDR1 SGHNT, CDR2 YENEEA. This CDR3 is 15 amino acids long. The CDR3 protein is CASSLANGAYNEQFF. CDR3 coding DNA: TGTGCCAGCAGCTTAGCGAATGGAGCCTACAATGAGCAGTTCTTC.

This clone ranks as medium-sized. The V call is TRBV5-8, the J call TRBJ2-7; D call uncertain. The germline V gene encodes CDR1 SGHTS and CDR2 YDEGEE. The CDR3 runs to 15 residues. V was clipped by 3 bases and J by 6 bases, with 19 bases between them. The CDR3 protein is CASSSLHTALGEQYF. The CDR3 DNA reads as TGTGCCAGCAGCTCCCTCCACACCGCGTTGGGCGAGCAGTACTTC.

The CDR3 sequence is CASSEGRVTEAFF. The CDR3, as DNA: TGTGCCAGCAGTGAAGGACGGGTAACTGAAGCTTTCTTT. The chain couples TRBV6-1 to TRBJ1-1; D is undetermined. The CDR3 has 13 residues. Trimming left V 1 base short and J 5 bases short, with 8 bases between. Germline V gene data show CDR1 as MNHNS and CDR2 as SASEGT.

The gene calls are TRBV4-3 and TRBJ2-6; maybe TRBD2 (6 bases). CDR3 length equals 16 residues. V shed 0 bases and J shed 4 bases, with 10 bases lying between them. Germline V gene lookup returns CDR1 LGHNA and CDR2 YSLEER. The CDR3 region has the DNA TGCGCCAGCAGCCAAGATGGAGGGACCGGGGCCAACGTCCTGACTTTC. It codes for CASSQDGGTGANVLTF.

J is TRBJ1-2 and V is TRBV29-1; D is uncertain. V was clipped by 2 bases and J by 1 base, with 5 bases between them. This CDR3 has 12 residues. Germline loops: CDR1 SQVTM, CDR2 ANQGSEA. The CDR3 sequence: CSVEHFNYGYTF. CDR3 sequence (DNA): TGCAGCGTTGAACACTTTAACTATGGCTACACCTTC.

The CDR3 is CASSIKFANLASYNEQFF. CDR3 coding DNA: TGTGCCAGTAGTATAAAGTTTGCAAATTTGGCATCCTACAATGAGCAGTTCTTC. The J gene is TRBJ2-1, the V gene TRBV19; D is unclear. The CDR3 runs to 18 residues. V was cut by 2 bases and J by 1 base, with 18 bases left in between. In germline, CDR1 is LNHDA, CDR2 SQIVND (reference sequence).

The chain has TRBV7-9 and TRBJ1-5; 10 bases map to TRBD1. Germline CDR1 SEHNR, CDR2 FQNEAQ (reference sequence). The CDR3 is 19 residues long. With 4 bases clipped from V and 0 bases from J, the junction kept 12 bases outside the gene matches. The CDR3, as DNA: TGTGCCAGCAGCTCAGAACCGGGACAGGGGAGGTATAGCAATCAGCCCCAGCATTTT. Translating it yields CASSSEPGQGRYSNQPQHF.

V usage is TRBV9 and J usage is TRBJ1-2; D call uncertain. V lost 2 bases, J lost 2 bases, and 7 bases lay in between. This CDR3 contains 13 residues. Germline CDR1 SGDLS, CDR2 YYNGEE. The CDR3: CASSVQENYGYTF. In nucleotides, the CDR3 is TGTGCCAGCAGCGTTCAGGAGAACTATGGCTACACCTTC.

The CDR3 reads CASTRPGGVSPLHF. The CDR3 DNA follows: TGTGCCAGCACCCGCCCCGGGGGGGTTTCACCCCTCCACTTT. V and J are TRBV6-5 and TRBJ1-6; maybe TRBD1 (5 bases). The V end was cut by 7 bases, the J end by 9 bases, with 16 bases between. The CDR3 runs 14 residues. Germline V gene sequence: CDR1 MNHEY, CDR2 SVGAGI.

The V gene is TRBV5-1, the J gene TRBJ2-3, with unresolved D. Germline CDR1 SGHRS, CDR2 YFSETQ. The CDR3 is made up of 15 amino acids. Trimming removed 0 bases at V and 5 bases at J, with 13 bases between. The CDR3 DNA reads as TGCGCCAGCAGCTTGGCCCTTGGAAGACGAGATACGCAGTATTTT. It specifies CASSLALGRRDTQYF.

The rearrangement joins TRBV30 to TRBJ1-5; 7 bases match TRBD1. The CDR3 consists of 14 residues. Trimming cost V 5 bases and J 5 bases; bases outside gene matches: 9. Germline CDR1 is GTSNPN and CDR2 is SVGIG (reference sequence). The CDR3 DNA is TGTGCCTGGGGACAGACAGGGACTCATCAGCCCCAGCATTTT. Protein: CAWGQTGTHQPQHF.

This chain links TRBV6-2 or TRBV6-3 with TRBJ2-1; no definite D call. Germline CDR1 reads MNHEY; CDR2 reads SVGEGT. V lost 2 bases and J lost 10, with 6 bases in between. The CDR3 totals 11 residues. In nucleotides, the CDR3 is TGTGCCAGCAGTTACGGCTCGGAGCAGTTCTTC. It specifies CASSYGSEQFF.

This clone appeared once. The rearrangement joins TRBV28 to TRBJ2-7; either TRBD1 or TRBD2 may supply D (7 bases each). The CDR3 consists of 13 residues. V was pared by 8 bases and J by 2 bases, with 13 bases between. Germline loops: CDR1 MDHEN, CDR2 SYDVKM. The CDR3 sequence is CASARGGPYEQYF. Written as DNA, the CDR3 is TGTGCCAGCGCCAGGGGGGGGCCCTACGAGCAGTACTTC. The whole variable domain, filled in from reference TRBV28 and TRBJ2-7, reads DVKVTQSSRYLVKRTGEKVFLECVQDMDHENMFWYRQDPGLGLRLIYFSYDVKMKEKGDIPEGYSVSREKKERFSLILESASTNQTSMYLCASARGGPYEQYFGPGTRLTVT.

This clone has only one observation. The rearrangement joins TRBV4-1 to TRBJ1-4, with 7 bases fitting TRBD1. Germline V lookup: CDR1 MGHRA, CDR2 YSYEKL. The CDR3 totals 16 residues. Trimming took 4 bases from V and 5 from J; bases not matched to a gene: 10. The CDR3 is CASSPPAGQLNEKLFF. As DNA, the CDR3 is TGCGCCAGCAGCCCCCCCGCGGGACAGCTAAATGAAAAACTGTTTTTT.

The chain has TRBV4-1 and TRBJ1-4; TRBD1 might be the D (5 bases). The V gene's germline CDR1 is MGHRA and CDR2 YSYEKL. The CDR3 runs to 15 residues. V shed 1 base and J shed 2 bases, with 8 bases lying between them. The CDR3 sequence: CASSQGRGTNEKLFF. For the CDR3, the DNA is TGCGCCAGCAGCCAAGGACGGGGGACTAATGAAAAACTGTTTTTT.

The genes are TRBV13 and TRBJ2-3; 7 positions agree with TRBD1. CDR3 size: 15 residues. The germline V gene has CDR1 PRHDT and CDR2 FYEKMQ (reference sequence). V lost 5 bases and J lost 5; bases outside the gene matches: 10. The CDR3 here is CASSPGRGQGDTQYF. Written as DNA, the CDR3 is TGTGCCAGCAGCCCGGGTAGGGGGCAGGGAGATACGCAGTATTTT.

J is TRBJ1-4 and V is TRBV5-1; maybe TRBD1 (6 bases). Germline values: CDR1 SGHRS, CDR2 YFSETQ. The CDR3 runs to 19 residues. Trimming took off 3 bases at V and 1 base at J, with 22 bases between the two ends. The CDR3 sequence is CASSSGVVADLVTNEKLFF. CDR3 DNA sequence: TGCGCCAGCAGCTCAGGGGTGGTAGCGGACCTTGTAACTAATGAAAAACTGTTTTTT.

The chain links TRBV5-1 to TRBJ2-1; TRBD2 matches 7 bases. Unmatched junction bases numbered 5, after V lost 4 bases and J lost 4 bases. The CDR3 extends over 14 amino acids. The V gene's germline CDR1 is SGHRS and CDR2 YFSETQ. As DNA, the CDR3 is TGCGCCAGCAGCGGGGGGGACTTGTACAATGAGCAGTTCTTC. It yields the protein CASSGGDLYNEQFF.

V gene TRBV28 combines with J gene TRBJ1-5; possible D gene TRBD1, 6 bases. The V and J ends lost 5 bases and 3 bases respectively, with 11 bases between them. Germline CDR1 MDHEN, CDR2 SYDVKM. This CDR3 comprises 14 residues. CDR3 amino acids: CASSRGGPNQPQHF. For the CDR3, the DNA is TGTGCCAGCAGTCGGGGGGGCCCCAATCAGCCCCAGCATTTT.

The CDR3 sequence: CASARAGGPQHF. The CDR3 DNA sequence: TGTGCCAGTGCCAGGGCCGGGGGGCCCCAGCATTTT. The chain employs TRBV9 and TRBJ1-5; D may be TRBD1 (5 bases). This CDR3 region has 12 residues. The germline V gene encodes CDR1 SGDLS and CDR2 YYNGEE. V lost 8 bases and J lost 9, with 15 bases in between. Full variable domain (outside the CDR3, taken from reference TRBV9 and TRBJ1-5): DSGVTQTPKHLITATGQRVTLRCSPRSGDLSVYWYQQSLDQGLQFLIQYYNGEERAKGNILERFSAQQFPDLHSELNLSSLELGDSALYFCASARAGGPQHFGDGTRLSIL.

A single count supports this clone. This chain links TRBV7-9 with TRBJ1-1, with D perhaps TRBD1 (6 bases). Trimming cost V 5 bases and J 5 bases, with 15 bases left between them. The CDR3 runs to 14 residues. CDR1 is SEHNR, CDR2 FQNEAQ, per germline (reference sequence). Here the CDR3 reads CASSQRGRRTEAFF. The CDR3 DNA reads TGTGCCAGCAGCCAGCGGGGGCGTCGAACTGAAGCTTTCTTT.

The chain employs TRBV4-2 and TRBJ1-2; weak D call: TRBD1 (5 bases). The CDR3 is 18 amino acids. Germline-derived CDR1 and CDR2 are LGHNA and YNFKEQ. V lost 2 bases, J lost 0 bases, and 19 bases lay in between. The DNA for the CDR3 is TGTGCCAGCAGCCAACCAGACTCTGGGGGTGCGGCTAACTATGGCTACACCTTC. It encodes CASSQPDSGGAANYGYTF.

The chain couples TRBV9 to TRBJ1-6; tentatively, D is TRBD1 (5 bases). Germline assignment: CDR1 SGDLS and CDR2 YYNGEE. This CDR3 spans 17 amino acids. The germline V and J ends were trimmed by 4 bases and 10 bases, with 24 bases remaining between them. The CDR3 sequence: CASSPSGGAASGSPLHF. The CDR3 DNA reads TGTGCCAGCAGCCCTTCGGGAGGGGCGGCCTCGGGGTCACCCCTCCACTTT.

J is TRBJ1-5 and V is TRBV14; TRBD1 aligns across 8 bases. CDR3 length: 16 residues. J lost 6 bases, V lost 3 bases, and 10 bases had no gene match. CDR1 and CDR2 from the germline V gene are SGHDN and FVKESK. CDR3 region: CASSHSGQGVSQPQHF. The DNA for the CDR3 is TGTGCCAGCAGCCATTCTGGACAGGGTGTCTCTCAGCCCCAGCATTTT.

V gene TRBV29-1 combines with J gene TRBJ2-2, with TRBD2 matching 9 bases. The V gene's germline CDR1 is SQVTM and CDR2 ANQGSEA. The CDR3 runs to 17 residues. V was clipped by 7 bases and J by 6 bases; unmatched bases: 18. This CDR3 is CSADDRGGAGGSGELFF. In DNA form, the CDR3 reads TGCAGCGCCGACGATCGGGGTGGAGCGGGGGGTTCCGGGGAGCTGTTTTTT.

The chain joins TRBV10-3 to TRBJ1-1; D ambiguous. The CDR3 covers 15 residues. The ends were cut back, 6 bases at V and 1 base at J, with 15 bases in the middle. Germline CDR1 and CDR2: ENHRY and SYGVKD. The CDR3 DNA reads TGTGCCATCAGCCCTTTTTCTGTAACGAACACTGAAGCTTTCTTT. This encodes CAISPFSVTNTEAFF.

This chain uses TRBV7-2 with TRBJ1-5; D is undetermined. Germline CDR1 reads SGHTA; CDR2 reads FQGNSA. V was clipped by 5 bases and J by 0 bases, with 17 bases between them. This CDR3 has 17 residues. The CDR3 sequence is CASSPLGRLNSNQPQHF. CDR3 in DNA: TGTGCCAGCAGCCCACTAGGCAGGTTAAATAGCAATCAGCCCCAGCATTTT.

This clone was recorded only once. J is TRBJ2-2 and V is TRBV18, with 7 positions matching TRBD2. The CDR3 is made up of 17 amino acids. CDR1 KGHSH and CDR2 LQKENI come from the germline V gene. The trim removed 2 bases at V and 6 bases at J, leaving 12 bases unmatched. CDR3 sequence (DNA): TGTGCCAGCTCACCAGCCAGCGGGGACCCGCGGCCCGGGGAGCTGTTTTTT. Translation: CASSPASGDPRPGELFF.